The T cell receptor beta chain described here comes from a study of a mutant IDH1 vaccine in newly diagnosed glioma. As concerns this clone: Its antigen is unknown.

The CDR3 sequence is 15 residues long. Germline V gives CDR1 SGHDT, CDR2 YYEEEE. V was trimmed by 0 bases and J by 6 bases, leaving 13 bases between them. Time point in this sample: week 35, safety follow-up. Vaccine doses each comprised 300 ug of mutant IDH1 20-mer peptide, with topical imiquimod. Sequencing used immunoSEQ multiplex PCR; TCRdb keeps in-frame clones, though not all of them. The table lists 35,000 to 50,000 clones, around 83% of them singletons, with about 4.6% in the top ten. This specimen consisted of PBMCs, obtained from a glioma patient whose treatment included an IDH1 peptide vaccine. The sequence was collected from a woman aged 45-60 years with glioma. The chain carries TRBV5-6 and TRBJ2-4, with D unclear. The chain's CDR3 is CASSLDGPRGNIQYF. CDR3 coding DNA: TGTGCCAGCAGCTTGGATGGTCCCCGCGGAAACATTCAGTACTTC.